A selection of T cell receptor beta chains follows, all from one sample in a study of T cell repertoires in cytomegalovirus infection. No antigens are known for them. Via MiXCR, TCRdb re-called the reads, giving one row per CDR3 protein. The data contain nearly 70,000 distinct CDR3 sequences, 20% to 25% of them seen just once; the ten biggest clones take up almost 80%. Source material: PBMCs, sequenced either directly or after in vitro stimulation (not recorded which). These receptors came from a human donor in good health (CMV status not recorded). Some clones in this sample may be carry-over from other donors' samples. Both conserved end residues are part of each CDR3. Each record gives: V gene, D gene, CDR3 length, J gene, clone size, CDR3 DNA, CDR3 protein. The D gene is left open where the match is weak. The size of a clone is reported for some rows only, either as once, few or many, or as a class for expanded clones.

TRBV10-3,-,15,TRBJ2-3,few,TGTGCCATCAGTGAAGGGGTTAAAGACACAGATACGCAGTATTTT,CAISEGVKDTDTQYF
TRBV7-2,-,17,TRBJ1-3,few,TGTGCCAGCAGCTTAGTCTGGGGCGGGGAGGGTGGAAACACCATATATTTT,CASSLVWGGEGGNTIYF
TRBV6-5,TRBD2,13,TRBJ2-7,few,TGTGCCAGCAGGGGAGCGGGAGGCTACGAGCAGTACTTC,CASRGAGGYEQYF
TRBV7-9,-,15,TRBJ1-1,few,TGTGCCAGCAGCCCACGGATGGGGGGGGGAACTGAAGCTTTCTTT,CASSPRMGGGTEAFF
TRBV6-5,-,14,TRBJ1-1,few,TGTGCCAGCAGTTACTCCCCGGGGCAGACGGTAGCTTTCTTT,CASSYSPGQTVAFF
TRBV7-2,-,11,TRBJ1-2,-,TGTGCCAGCAGGCCAGGGCGTGGCTACACCTTC,CASRPGRGYTF
TRBV11-1,-,15,TRBJ2-1,-,TGTGCCAGCAGCTCCCGACACGGTTGGGGGGATGAGCAGTTCTTC,CASSSRHGWGDEQFF
TRBV7-2,-,12,TRBJ2-1,-,TGTGCCAGCAGCTTACAAAGACTCGAGCAGTTCTTC,CASSLQRLEQFF
TRBV28,TRBD1,15,TRBJ2-5,-,TGTGCCAGCAGTTTATTAACAGGGGGCTCGGAGACCCAGTACTTC,CASSLLTGGSETQYF
TRBV11-3,TRBD2,16,TRBJ2-1,-,TGTGCCAGCAGCTCCGGACTAGCGGGAGGCTACAATGAGCAGTTCTTC,CASSSGLAGGYNEQFF
TRBV20-1,TRBD1,12,TRBJ1-6,many,TGCAGTGCTAAGCGACAGGGTCAAACCCTCCACTTT,CSAKRQGQTLHF
TRBV11-3,-,13,TRBJ1-1,few,TGTGCCAGCAGCCCCGCTCCTCAGGGGTATGCTTTCTTT,CASSPAPQGYAFF
TRBV4-3,-,14,TRBJ1-1,few,TGCGCCAGCAGCCAAGAACTTGGGCCCCTTGAAGCTTTCTTT,CASSQELGPLEAFF
TRBV7-6,TRBD1,16,TRBJ1-1,few,TGTGCCAGCAGCTTAGAGACGGCAGGGGGTAACACTGAAGCTTTCTTT,CASSLETAGGNTEAFF
TRBV7-2,-,14,TRBJ2-2,few,TGTGCCAGCAGCCTGGACAGCTTAACCGGGGAGCTGTTTTTT,CASSLDSLTGELFF
TRBV7-2,TRBD1,18,TRBJ2-6,many,TGTGCCAGCAGACCCGGGACAGGAATTCGGTCCGGGGCCAACGTCCTGACTTTC,CASRPGTGIRSGANVLTF
TRBV7-9,-,21,TRBJ2-1,-,TGTGCCAGCAGGAGAGGTATGTGGGGCGCAAACCGCAAACAAGCAAACAATGAGCAGTTCTTC,CASRRGMWGANRKQANNEQFF
TRBV12-3/TRBV12-4,-,13,TRBJ2-5,-,TGTGCCAGCAGGCCGGACGGCCGGGGGACCCAGTACTTC,CASRPDGRGTQYF
TRBV28,-,12,TRBJ1-4,-,TGTGCCAGCAGTTTGGCGTGGGAAAAACTGTTTTTT,CASSLAWEKLFF
TRBV6-5,-,13,TRBJ1-6,-,TGTGCCAGCTCCATACAGGGAGATTCACCCCTCCACTTT,CASSIQGDSPLHF
TRBV7-9,-,12,TRBJ2-4,few,TGTGCCAGCAGCTTCGGCAAAAACATTCAGTACTTC,CASSFGKNIQYF
TRBV23-1,TRBD2,15,TRBJ2-1,-,TGCGCCAGCAGTCAATCGAGCGGGAGAAACAATGAGCAGTTCTTC,CASSQSSGRNNEQFF
TRBV11-2,-,12,TRBJ1-1,many,TGTGCCAGCAGCTTCCGGGCCGAGGGGGCTTTCTTT,CASSFRAEGAFF
TRBV5-1,TRBD2,16,TRBJ2-1,few,TGCGCCAGCAGTCGAGTAGCGGGAGGGAGAAACAATGAGCAGTTCTTC,CASSRVAGGRNNEQFF
TRBV6-2/TRBV6-3,-,14,TRBJ1-2,-,TGTGCCAGCAGTTGGGACACGATTAACTATGGCTACACCTTC,CASSWDTINYGYTF
TRBV6-1,-,15,TRBJ2-6,many,TGTGCCAGCGGAGAGGAGAAGTCTGGGGCCAACGTCCTGACTTTC,CASGEEKSGANVLTF
TRBV27,-,15,TRBJ2-1,-,TGTGCCAGCAGTTTAGAGGGGGTTCCCTACAATGAGCAGCTCTTC,CASSLEGVPYNEQLF
TRBV7-2,TRBD2,16,TRBJ2-5,many,TGTGCCAGCAGCTTACTAGCGGGAGGGGGGTCGGAGACCCAGTACTTC,CASSLLAGGGSETQYF
TRBV7-8,-,13,TRBJ2-5,many,TGTGCCAGCAGCCCCGTGACGGGAGAGACCCAGTACTTC,CASSPVTGETQYF
TRBV7-2,-,13,TRBJ1-2,many,TGTGCCAGCAGCGAAACAGGGTACTATGGCTACACCTTC,CASSETGYYGYTF
TRBV24-1,-,14,TRBJ1-2,-,TGTGCCACATCCTCCGGGACAAACTCTGGTGGCTACACCTTC,CATSSGTNSGGYTF
TRBV6-5,-,14,TRBJ1-4,-,TGTGCCAGCAGTTTCGGGGGGACTAATGAAAAACTGTTTTTT,CASSFGGTNEKLFF
TRBV2,-,13,TRBJ1-1,-,TGTGCCAGCAGTGAGGACCTGAACACTGAAGCTTTCTTT,CASSEDLNTEAFF
TRBV28,TRBD2,13,TRBJ2-5,-,TGTGCCAGCACGACTAGCGGCCAAGAGACCCAGTACTTC,CASTTSGQETQYF
TRBV12-3/TRBV12-4,-,13,TRBJ2-6,many,TGTGCCAGCAGTTTAGGCGGGGCCAACGTCCTGACTTTC,CASSLGGANVLTF
TRBV19,-,16,TRBJ1-5,many,TGTGCCAGTAGTAAATCGTCCCACGGCCGCAATCAGCCCCAGCATTTT,CASSKSSHGRNQPQHF
TRBV7-6,-,13,TRBJ1-6,many,TGTGCCAGCAGCTTAGGCAGGAATTCACCCCTCCACTTT,CASSLGRNSPLHF
TRBV4-2,-,15,TRBJ2-5,-,TGTGCCAGCAGCCAAGAAGGGGCTGAGGGGGAGACCCAGTACTTC,CASSQEGAEGETQYF
TRBV11-3,-,14,TRBJ2-2,-,TGTGCCAGCAGCTCAACAAGGCTCGCCGGGGAGCTGTTTTTT,CASSSTRLAGELFF
TRBV6-1,TRBD1,14,TRBJ1-3,-,TGTGCCAGCAGTTCAGGGACAGGAGGAAACACCATATATTTT,CASSSGTGGNTIYF
TRBV6-2/TRBV6-3,-,16,TRBJ2-7,-,TGTGCCAGCAGTTACTCGGATCGGAGCCCGATCGGAGAGCAGTACTTC,CASSYSDRSPIGEQYF
TRBV19,TRBD1,13,TRBJ1-2,-,TGTGCCAGTAGTTCGGACAGGGCCCATGGCTACACCTTC,CASSSDRAHGYTF
TRBV24-1,TRBD2,14,TRBJ2-1,-,TGTGCCACCAGTGACCTGCGGACTAGCGGGAGCCAGTTCTTC,CATSDLRTSGSQFF
TRBV4-1,TRBD1,15,TRBJ1-1,-,TGCGCCAGCAGCCATCCGGGACAGGGAAGAACTGAAGCTTTCTTT,CASSHPGQGRTEAFF
TRBV12-3/TRBV12-4,TRBD1,12,TRBJ2-4,-,TGTGCCAGCAGTGACAGGGGGAACATTCAGTACTTC,CASSDRGNIQYF
TRBV5-6,-,14,TRBJ1-5,-,TGTGCCAGCAGTTACACAACTGGCAATCAGCCCCAGCATTTT,CASSYTTGNQPQHF
TRBV20-1,-,17,TRBJ2-7,-,TGCAGTGCTAGATCCACGCTAGGTCTTTCCGAAATGCCCGAGCAGTACTTC,CSARSTLGLSEMPEQYF
TRBV6-6,-,15,TRBJ2-1,-,TGTGCCAGCAGTCCAACCCGGACTAACTACAATGAGCAGTTCTTC,CASSPTRTNYNEQFF
TRBV10-3,-,12,TRBJ2-7,few,TGTGCCACCACCCCGGAACGGGGCGAGCAGTACTTC,CATTPERGEQYF
TRBV7-6,-,14,TRBJ2-2,few,TGTGCCAGCAGCTCAAGAGTACTCACCGGGGAGCTGTTTTTT,CASSSRVLTGELFF
TRBV6-6,-,15,TRBJ2-3,few,TGTGCCAGCAGTTACCCAAGCGGCCCCACAGATACGCAGTATTTT,CASSYPSGPTDTQYF
TRBV11-2,-,14,TRBJ2-2,-,TGTGCCAGCAGCAGGGTTCCGAACACCGGGGAGCTGTTTTTT,CASSRVPNTGELFF
TRBV7-2,TRBD1,13,TRBJ2-2,many,TGTGCCAGCAGATCCAGGGGGCACGGGGAGCTGTTTTTT,CASRSRGHGELFF
TRBV4-1,-,13,TRBJ1-4,-,TGCGCCAGCAGCCACCCTGGGGCCGACATTCTGTTTTTT,CASSHPGADILFF
TRBV12-3/TRBV12-4,-,11,TRBJ2-1,-,TGTGCCAGTGCCGCGGGCTATAAGCAGTTCTTC,CASAAGYKQFF
TRBV12-3/TRBV12-4,TRBD2,15,TRBJ2-3,-,TGTGCCAGCAGTTTCCCTAGCGGGGACACAGATACGCAGTATTTT,CASSFPSGDTDTQYF
TRBV5-6,-,16,TRBJ1-5,-,TGTGCCAGCAGCTTGAACGGTCCCTCTAGCAATCAGCCCCAGCATTTT,CASSLNGPSSNQPQHF